This paragraph covers one TCR beta chain sequence. This entry is derived from a study of blood T cell repertoires in COVID-19. This CDR3 spans 13 amino acids. The germline CDR1 and CDR2 sequences are KGHDR and SFDVKD. V lost 4 bases, J lost 6 bases, and 2 bases stayed unmatched. Clones were sequenced by immunoSEQ multiplex PCR, and TCRdb holds only the in-frame ones, with some missing. The sample records under 200,000 clones, roughly 80% being singletons. The rearrangement joins TRBV24-1 to TRBJ2-1; 7 bases match TRBD1. The source of this sequence is a man younger than 35 with active or convalescent COVID-19. The sequenced sample consisted of peripheral blood. The CDR3 region is CATSDRDSNEQFF. The CDR3 DNA is TGTGCCACCAGTGACCGGGACAGCAATGAGCAGTTCTTC.